Below, 24 T cell receptor beta chains from the same sample are listed, as sequenced in a study of shared clonotypes between healthy human individuals. Method: immunoSEQ multiplex PCR; TCRdb's copy keeps in-frame clones and lacks some. The sample lists under 1,100,000 clones; around 75% were seen once. Specimen: memory CD4+ T cells sorted from blood. Indicated subset: CD45RA-negative fraction. The receptors come from a man aged 18 to 35 in good health.

A few counts support this clone. The likely explanation is a read error, given a far larger clone one base away. The J gene is TRBJ1-1, the V gene TRBV5-6, with D possibly TRBD1 on 6 matching bases. The V end was cut by 3 bases, the J end by 2 bases, with 8 bases between. Germline V gene lookup returns CDR1 SGHDT and CDR2 YYEEEE. The CDR3 sequence is 13 residues long. In nucleotides, the CDR3 is TGTGCCAGCAGCTGGGGACACAACACTGAAGCTTTCTTT. Its protein product is CASSWGHNTEAFF.

This clone was detected a few times. The chain has TRBV2 and TRBJ2-4, with 7 positions matching TRBD1. This CDR3 region has 13 residues. The V gene end was trimmed by 7 bases and the J gene end by 0 bases; junction bases not matched to a gene: 0. Germline CDR1 reads SNHLY; CDR2 reads FYNNEI. The CDR3 spells CASTGGAKNIQYF. The CDR3 DNA is TGTGCCAGCACAGGGGGAGCCAAAAACATTCAGTACTTC. Variable domain in full (rest from reference TRBV2 and TRBJ2-4): EPEVTQTPSHQVTQMGQEVILRCVPISNHLYFYWYRQILGQKVEFLVSFYNNEISEKSEIFDDQFSVERPDGSNFTLKIRSTKLEDSAMYFCASTGGAKNIQYFGAGTRLSVL.

A single count supports this clone. The V gene is TRBV21-1, the J gene TRBJ1-1. TRBV21-1 is described as a pseudogene. The CDR3 runs to 18 residues. This CDR3 is CASSGAGRPARMNTEAFF. For the CDR3, the DNA is TGTGCCAGCAGCGGGGCGGGGAGACCCGCGAGGATGAACACTGAAGCTTTCTTT.

This clone was found a few times. V gene TRBV19 combines with J gene TRBJ2-3, with D maybe TRBD1 (6 bases). V lost 2 bases, J lost 2 bases, and 11 bases lay in between. The CDR3 is 15 residues long. The germline gives CDR1 LNHDA, CDR2 SQIVND (reference sequence). The CDR3 bases are TGTGCCAGTAGTATATCAGACAGGTCCACAGATACGCAGTATTTT. Protein sequence: CASSISDRSTDTQYF.

The rearrangement joins TRBV9 to TRBJ2-1; weak D call: TRBD2 (6 bases). Trimming cost V 0 bases and J 6 bases, with 13 bases left between them. Germline CDR1 SGDLS, CDR2 YYNGEE. The CDR3 is made up of 15 amino acids. The CDR3 nucleotides read TGTGCCAGCAGCGTAGGCGGGACCCCGCCCAATGAGCAGTTCTTC. Translated: CASSVGGTPPNEQFF.

J is TRBJ2-7 and V is TRBV10-3; D remains unclear. In germline, CDR1 is ENHRY, CDR2 SYGVKD. This CDR3 comprises 12 residues. The germline V and J ends were trimmed by 7 bases and 2 bases, with 9 bases remaining between them. Written as DNA, the CDR3 is TGTGCCATCACGACTGGAGCCTACGAGCAGTACTTC. This gives the protein CAITTGAYEQYF.

The CDR3 sequence: CASRPRGSGGPDTQYF. Here the CDR3 DNA reads TGCGCCAGCAGGCCCCGGGGTAGCGGGGGTCCAGATACGCAGTATTTT. This rearrangement joins TRBV5-1 to TRBJ2-3; 9 bases fit TRBD2. The ends lost 5 bases at V and 4 bases at J; junction bases unmatched: 11. This CDR3 comprises 16 residues. Germline CDR1 SGHRS, CDR2 YFSETQ.

This chain connects TRBV6-1 to TRBJ2-7; the match to TRBD2 covers 9 bases. Germline V lookup: CDR1 MNHNS, CDR2 SASEGT. CDR3 length: 14 residues. J gave up 4 bases and V 4 bases, and 5 bases lay outside the gene matches. CDR3: CASSALRGGYEQYF. In DNA form, the CDR3 reads TGTGCCAGCAGTGCTTTGCGGGGGGGGTACGAGCAGTACTTC.

The chain links TRBV6-1 to TRBJ1-5; 7 nucleotides line up with TRBD1. In germline, CDR1 is MNHNS, CDR2 SASEGT. The length of the CDR3 is 14 residues. J was trimmed by 4 bases and V by 6 bases; bases with no gene match: 6. Here the CDR3 reads CASREIQGNQPQHF. The CDR3 coding sequence is TGTGCCAGCAGGGAGATACAGGGGAATCAGCCCCAGCATTTT.

The chain couples TRBV18 to TRBJ2-2, with D perhaps assigned TRBD1 or TRBD2 (6 bases each). V was shortened by 3 bases and J by 0 bases, with 17 bases between the two germline ends. Per the germline V gene, CDR1 is KGHSH and CDR2 is LQKENI. There are 18 residues in the CDR3. The CDR3 loop reads CASSPLAGHLANTGELFF. CDR3 nucleotides: TGTGCCAGCTCACCCCTTGCGGGACACCTCGCGAACACCGGGGAGCTGTTTTTT.

The chain recombines TRBV6-5 with TRBJ1-1; 9 bases match TRBD1. The CDR3 runs to 13 residues. Trimming at V came to 4 bases and at J to 8 bases, leaving 5 bases not matched to a gene. Germline CDR1 reads MNHEY; CDR2 reads SVGAGI. CDR3 sequence reads: CASSWTGEFEAFF. Written as DNA, the CDR3 is TGTGCCAGCAGTTGGACAGGGGAGTTCGAAGCTTTCTTT.

This clone was counted a single time. CDR3 residues: CAISGGGNTEAFF. In DNA, the CDR3 is TGTGCCATCAGTGGGGGGGGGAACACTGAAGCTTTCTTT. The rearrangement uses TRBV10-3 and TRBJ1-1; D perhaps matches TRBD1 (5 bases). V lost 4 bases and J 1 base, leaving 7 bases between the germline ends. The CDR3 runs to 13 residues. The V gene's germline CDR1 is ENHRY and CDR2 SYGVKD.

This chain connects TRBV7-2 to TRBJ2-1; 11 nucleotides line up with TRBD2. The trim removed 3 bases at V and 9 bases at J, leaving 10 bases unmatched. Germline loops: CDR1 SGHTA, CDR2 FQGNSA. The length of the CDR3 is 16 residues. CDR3 residues: CASSLISGRAEGEQFF. CDR3 sequence (DNA): TGTGCCAGCAGCTTGATTAGCGGGAGGGCCGAGGGTGAGCAGTTCTTC.

This clone was seen a few times. V is TRBV29-1 and J is TRBJ1-5, with a possible D match to TRBD1 (5 bases). Germline values: CDR1 SQVTM, CDR2 ANQGSEA. CDR3 size: 14 residues. Trimming stripped 6 bases from V and 3 bases from J, with 15 bases between. CDR3 bases: TGCAGCGTAGAGATCGGGACCCTCAATCAGCCCCAGCATTTT. Residues: CSVEIGTLNQPQHF.

The gene calls are TRBV5-4 and TRBJ1-6; D remains unclear. Deletions cut 4 bases from V and 3 bases from J, with 8 bases between. The CDR3 is 14 amino acids. Germline assignment: CDR1 SGHNT and CDR2 YYREEE (reference sequence). CDR3 nucleotides: TGTGCCAGCAGCGAGTCGCGCTATAATTCACCCCTCCACTTT. Amino acids: CASSESRYNSPLHF.

A single count supports this clone. V is TRBV21-1 and J is TRBJ2-1. TRBV21-1 is recorded as a pseudogene. The CDR3 spans 12 residues. CDR3 in DNA: TGTGCCAGCAGCACAGGGGGGGATGAGCAGTTCTTC. Translating it yields CASSTGGDEQFF.

This chain joins TRBV7-9 and TRBJ2-7, with TRBD1 as a possible D gene (5 bases). Germline V CDR1 and CDR2: SEHNR, FQNEAQ (reference sequence). This CDR3 has 13 amino acids. V dropped 3 bases and J dropped 2 bases, with 8 bases sitting between them. The CDR3 spells CASSLTEAYEQYF. The CDR3 DNA is TGTGCCAGCAGCTTGACAGAGGCCTACGAGCAGTACTTC.

The chain has TRBV6-6 and TRBJ2-1; D call uncertain. Trimming removed 2 bases from V and 4 bases from J, with 6 bases in between. Germline V gives CDR1 MNHNY, CDR2 SVGAGI (reference sequence). This CDR3 region has 13 residues. The CDR3 nucleotides read TGTGCCAGCAGTTACCAGGCTTACAATGAGCAGTTCTTC. Translating gives CASSYQAYNEQFF.

Only a few counts were recorded for this clone. The rearrangement uses TRBV28 and TRBJ1-1; D call uncertain. CDR1 and CDR2 from the germline V gene are MDHEN and SYDVKM. CDR3 length: 14 amino acids. With 5 bases removed from V and 1 base from J, the gap between germline ends came to 11 bases. The CDR3 protein is CASSPIPRNTEAFF. CDR3 nucleotides: TGTGCCAGCAGTCCTATCCCTCGGAACACTGAAGCTTTCTTT.

This chain connects TRBV6-6 to TRBJ2-5; no definite D call. V lost 5 bases, J lost 4 bases, and 8 bases lay in between. Germline V CDR1 and CDR2: MNHNY, SVGAGI (reference sequence). The CDR3 runs to 12 residues. The CDR3 is CASSESRETQYF. CDR3 sequence (DNA): TGTGCCAGCAGTGAGAGCAGAGAGACCCAGTACTTC.

This clone was counted once. V usage is TRBV6-1 and J usage is TRBJ2-7; possibly TRBD1 for D (5 bases). The germline V gene has CDR1 MNHNS and CDR2 SASEGT. There are 16 residues in the CDR3. Trimming stripped 3 bases from V and 0 bases from J, with 15 bases between. CDR3 in DNA: TGTGCCAGCAGTGATCTGACAGTAGAGTTCTCCTACGAGCAGTACTTC. Amino acid sequence: CASSDLTVEFSYEQYF.

The chain employs TRBV21-1 and TRBJ1-2; whether TRBD1, the table's D call, matches the DNA was not checked. TRBV21-1 is listed as a pseudogene. The CDR3 is made up of 17 amino acids. In DNA form, the CDR3 reads TGTGCCAGCAGCAACTGGGAGGCACAGGGGGACGACTATGGCTACACCTTC. Translated, it gives CASSNWEAQGDDYGYTF.

The J gene is TRBJ2-5, the V gene TRBV9, with D perhaps matching TRBD1 (6 bases). With 3 bases removed from V and 4 bases from J, the gap between germline ends came to 19 bases. The CDR3 is 16 amino acids. CDR1 SGDLS and CDR2 YYNGEE come from the germline V gene. The CDR3 loop is CASSGRMTGSGETQYF. Written as DNA, the CDR3 is TGTGCCAGCAGCGGGCGAATGACAGGATCGGGAGAGACCCAGTACTTC.

The chain employs TRBV28 and TRBJ2-5; 14 nucleotides agree with TRBD2. The trim removed 6 bases at V and 5 bases at J, leaving 5 bases unmatched. The CDR3 covers 15 residues. Germline values: CDR1 MDHEN, CDR2 SYDVKM. The CDR3 nucleotides read TGTGCCAGCAGCACGGGACTAGCGGGGGTTGAGACCCAGTACTTC. Protein: CASSTGLAGVETQYF.